This T cell receptor (beta chain) was captured by sequencing in a study of blood T cell repertoires in COVID-19. Study details: Some COVID-19 samples were acute and others convalescent; all came from the United States, Italy and Spain. Nucleic acid was either cDNA or gDNA, and it came from T cells, B-cell-depleted T cells, or PBMCs.

Under the authors' procedure: Amplification with reference gene primers provided the estimates of nucleated cell counts. Libraries were prepared by immunoSEQ multiplex PCR; TCRdb keeps only in-frame clonotypes and omits some of them. Clone size and the V and J calls come from that table; the DNA yielded D and trimming. The sample yields 250,000 or so clones, around 81% seen once. V dropped 2 bases and J dropped 4 bases, with 14 bases sitting between them. The germline V gene encodes CDR1 LGHDT and CDR2 YNNKEL (reference sequence). This CDR3 is built from 16 residues. This receptor was taken from a man aged 25-45 years who had recovered from COVID-19. The chain joins TRBV3-1 (or the pseudogene TRBV3-2) to TRBJ2-2, with D possibly matching TRBD1 (5 bases). What was sequenced was peripheral blood. CDR3 DNA sequence: TGTGCCAGCAGCCAATATGGGGCGGAAATCACCGGGGAGCTGTTTTTT. Protein product: CASSQYGAEITGELFF.